Presented here are 30 T cell receptor beta chains from one specimen sequenced in a study of response to subunit inactivated influenza vaccine. One entry per CDR3 protein results from TCRdb running MiXCR on the RT-PCR reads. The sample lists approximately 730,000 distinct CDR3 sequences, approximately 15% occurring once. The sequencing here drew on PBMCs from blood, taken around two weeks before vaccination. The source is a man aged 45 to 65 who received an inactivated influenza vaccine.

The sample holds many counts of this clonotype. The J gene is TRBJ2-3, the V gene TRBV4-2, with 10 bases that match TRBD2. The CDR3 totals 18 residues. Germline values: CDR1 LGHNA, CDR2 YNFKEQ. Trimming at V came to 0 bases and at J to 4 bases, leaving 10 bases not matched to a gene. Here the CDR3 DNA reads TGTGCCAGCAGCCAAGATCCGCAGCGGGGGGGCAGGTCAGATACGCAGTATTTT. Encoded protein: CASSQDPQRGGRSDTQYF.

The chain links TRBV7-9 to TRBJ2-7, with D possibly matching TRBD2 (5 bases). The germline CDR1 and CDR2 sequences are SEHNR and FQNEAQ (reference sequence). The CDR3 has 13 residues. Trimming took 5 bases from V and 3 from J, leaving 11 bases between them. CDR3 sequence reads: CASSQSGFYEQYF. DNA for the CDR3: TGTGCCAGCAGCCAAAGCGGATTCTACGAGCAGTACTTC.

The V and J genes are TRBV2 and TRBJ1-5, with D possibly TRBD1 on 6 matching bases. V lost 1 base and J lost 4, with 11 bases in between. CDR3 size: 15 residues. In germline, CDR1 is SNHLY, CDR2 FYNNEI. DNA of the CDR3: TGTGCCAGCAGTGAAGACGGGGGCCCGAATCAGCCCCAGCATTTT. Protein product: CASSEDGGPNQPQHF. Full variable domain (missing parts from reference TRBV2 and TRBJ1-5): EPEVTQTPSHQVTQMGQEVILRCVPISNHLYFYWYRQILGQKVEFLVSFYNNEISEKSEIFDDQFSVERPDGSNFTLKIRSTKLEDSAMYFCASSEDGGPNQPQHFGDGTRLSIL.

This clonotype has just a few counts. The chain combines TRBV27 with TRBJ2-7; 10 nucleotides align to TRBD1. Unmatched junction bases numbered 7, after V lost 3 bases and J lost 2 bases. Germline-derived CDR1 and CDR2 are MNHEY and SMNVEV (reference sequence). This CDR3 is 16 amino acids long. CDR3 sequence (DNA): TGTGCCAGCAGTTTTGGGGCGGGACAGGGGACCTACGAGCAGTACTTC. Translation: CASSFGAGQGTYEQYF.

There are many counts of this clonotype. This rearrangement joins TRBV6-2 or TRBV6-3 to TRBJ2-1; no reliable D call. The CDR3 covers 12 residues. The germline CDR1 and CDR2 sequences are MNHEY and SVGEGT. Trimming removed 4 bases from V and 4 bases from J, with 5 bases in between. The CDR3 DNA is TGTGCCAGCAGTTCGGAATACAATGAGCAGTTCTTC. The encoded protein is CASSSEYNEQFF.

The chain employs TRBV20-1 and TRBJ2-7; a weak D match, TRBD2 (6 bases). This CDR3 has 14 residues. V dropped 1 base and J dropped 2 bases, with 12 bases sitting between them. In germline, CDR1 is DFQATT, CDR2 SNEGSKA (reference sequence). In DNA, the CDR3 is TGCAGTGCTAGAGGAGTAGGGACTGCCTACGAGCAGTACTTC. Protein: CSARGVGTAYEQYF.

This clonotype occurred many times. The chain has TRBV3-1 and TRBJ2-4; D gene uncertain. Trimming shortened V by 4 bases and J by 7 bases, and 8 bases separated the two germline ends. CDR1 and CDR2 from the germline V gene are LGHDT and YNNKEL (reference sequence). The CDR3 is made up of 12 amino acids. The CDR3 spells CASSRDRNIQYF. The CDR3 nucleotides read TGTGCCAGCAGCCGAGACCGCAACATTCAGTACTTC.

The CDR3 spells CASSRLGLLVTDTQYF. CDR3 nucleotide sequence: TGTGCCAGCAGTCGCCTTGGACTATTAGTGACAGATACGCAGTATTTT. The chain combines TRBV9 with TRBJ2-3, with a tentative D call TRBD2 (6 bases). V shed 5 bases and J shed 3 bases, with 19 bases lying between them. In germline, CDR1 is SGDLS, CDR2 YYNGEE. The CDR3 loop spans 16 amino acids.

This clonotype was observed a handful of times. The CDR3 DNA follows: TGTGCCAGCAGTTTTCCCGGGGGCGCGGAAGCTTTCTTT. As protein: CASSFPGGAEAFF. The J gene is TRBJ1-1, the V gene TRBV27, with D perhaps matching TRBD1 (6 bases). The ends were cut back, 3 bases at V and 8 bases at J, with 13 bases in the middle. The germline V gene has CDR1 MNHEY and CDR2 SMNVEV (reference sequence). CDR3 length: 13 residues.

This clonotype has only a few counts. In nucleotides, the CDR3 is TGTGCCACCAGCAGAGATTGGCTAGATAATGAGCAGTTCTTC. It is translated as CATSRDWLDNEQFF. The chain joins TRBV15 to TRBJ2-1; D remains unclear. This CDR3 spans 14 amino acids. The germline V gene has CDR1 LNHNV and CDR2 YYDKDF (reference sequence). V was cut by 0 bases and J by 7 bases, with 10 bases left in between.

V usage is TRBV6-5 and J usage is TRBJ2-5; D is possibly TRBD2 (6 bases). The CDR3 has 14 amino acids. V dropped 2 bases and J dropped 5 bases, with 12 bases sitting between them. Germline CDR1 is MNHEY and CDR2 is SVGAGI. CDR3 sequence: CASSYMAGYETQYF. In nucleotides, the CDR3 is TGTGCCAGCAGTTACATGGCGGGATACGAGACCCAGTACTTC.

This clonotype showed up just a few times. J is TRBJ1-2 and V is TRBV20-1, with D unresolved. Trimming pared 0 bases from V and 2 bases from J, leaving 7 bases between. Germline V gene data show CDR1 as DFQATT and CDR2 as SNEGSKA (reference sequence). The CDR3 has 13 residues. The CDR3 region has the DNA TGCAGTGCTAGAGAGACGCAGAACTATGGCTACACCTTC. Protein: CSARETQNYGYTF.

The V and J genes are TRBV20-1 and TRBJ2-3; either TRBD1 or TRBD2 may supply D (5 bases each). CDR1 is DFQATT, CDR2 SNEGSKA, per germline (reference sequence). V lost 6 bases to trimming and J lost 0 bases, with 16 bases between them. The CDR3 has 15 residues. The DNA of the CDR3 is TGCAGTGCCCGCCGTTTTGGGACGAGCACAGATACGCAGTATTTT. Its translation is CSARRFGTSTDTQYF.

The rearrangement links TRBV12-3 or TRBV12-4 to TRBJ2-3; the D gene is possibly TRBD2 (6 bases). V shed 7 bases and J shed 2 bases, with 16 bases lying between them. This CDR3 contains 15 residues. The chain's CDR3 is CASTGRGLPTDTQYF. The DNA for the CDR3 is TGTGCCAGCACCGGCCGGGGACTCCCCACAGATACGCAGTATTTT.

This clonotype was counted between two and nine times. The CDR3, as DNA: TGTGCCAGCAGCTTACAGGGGGCGCTCACTGAAGCTTTCTTT. Encoded protein: CASSLQGALTEAFF. The chain couples TRBV7-2 to TRBJ1-1, with TRBD1 matching 8 bases. V lost 2 bases, J lost 4 bases, and 3 bases stayed unmatched. This CDR3 comprises 14 residues. CDR1 is SGHTA and CDR2 is FQGNSA in the germline V gene.

This clonotype was counted many times. The genes are TRBV30 and TRBJ1-2, with D tentatively TRBD1 (6 bases). V lost 2 bases and J lost 8, with 12 bases in between. The CDR3 runs to 12 residues. Germline CDR1 GTSNPN, CDR2 SVGIG (reference sequence). The CDR3 DNA reads as TGTGCCTGGAGTAGACAGGTGGGCGGCTACACCTTC. Translated: CAWSRQVGGYTF. The variable domain in full, completed from reference TRBV30 and TRBJ1-2, reads SQTIHQWPATLVQPVGSPLSLECTVEGTSNPNLYWYRQAAGRGLQLLFYSVGIGQISSEVPQNLSASRPQDRQFILSSKKLLLSDSGFYLCAWSRQVGGYTFGSGTRLTVV.

V and J are TRBV20-1 and TRBJ2-2; perhaps TRBD1 as D (6 bases). The V gene's germline CDR1 is DFQATT and CDR2 SNEGSKA (reference sequence). V dropped 6 bases and J dropped 6 bases, with 8 bases sitting between them. The CDR3 sequence is 11 residues long. CDR3 DNA sequence: TGCAGTGCCGACAGGCCCGGGGAGCTGTTTTTT. Residues: CSADRPGELFF.

This clonotype was counted a few times. The chain recombines TRBV5-1 with TRBJ1-2; D remains unclear. There are 15 residues in the CDR3. The germline V and J ends were trimmed by 5 bases and 0 bases, with 14 bases remaining between them. The germline V gene has CDR1 SGHRS and CDR2 YFSETQ. The CDR3 here is CASSKTDPANYGYTF. In DNA form, the CDR3 reads TGCGCCAGCAGTAAGACCGACCCAGCTAACTATGGCTACACCTTC.

The sample holds many counts of this clonotype. The V and J genes are TRBV5-1 and TRBJ2-1; the D gene is possibly TRBD2 (5 bases). V was cut by 4 bases and J by 9 bases, with 17 bases left in between. The germline V gene has CDR1 SGHRS and CDR2 YFSETQ. This CDR3 is built from 14 residues. CDR3 nucleotides: TGCGCCAGCAGCCCCGGGCCTCCGGGGAGTGAGCAGTTCTTC. It yields the protein CASSPGPPGSEQFF.

At least ten counts were recorded for this clonotype. CDR3 bases: TGTGCCACCAGTGCGCCAGGCTCCTACAATGAGCAGTTCTTC. This encodes CATSAPGSYNEQFF. The J gene is TRBJ2-1, the V gene TRBV24-1; D ambiguous. V was trimmed by 5 bases and J by 0 bases, leaving 7 bases between them. CDR1 is KGHDR and CDR2 is SFDVKD in the germline V gene. CDR3 length: 14 amino acids.

This clonotype was seen ten or more times. This chain uses TRBV6-5 with TRBJ1-1, with D tentatively TRBD1 (6 bases). CDR3 length: 14 residues. V lost 4 bases, J lost 4 bases, and 13 bases lay in between. Germline V gene data show CDR1 as MNHEY and CDR2 as SVGAGI. The CDR3 sequence is CASSSGAGRTEAFF. The CDR3 nucleotides are TGTGCCAGCAGTTCGGGGGCGGGGCGCACTGAAGCTTTCTTT.

For the CDR3, the DNA is TGCAGTGCTAGACCTGGACTAGCGGTAAAAGCAGGCGAGCAGTACTTC. Protein product: CSARPGLAVKAGEQYF. The chain couples TRBV20-1 to TRBJ2-7, with 10 bases matching TRBD2. The germline V gene encodes CDR1 DFQATT and CDR2 SNEGSKA (reference sequence). V lost 2 bases to trimming and J lost 6 bases; unmatched junction nucleotides: 13. The CDR3 covers 16 residues.

This clonotype was seen a handful of times. The V gene is TRBV6-1, the J gene TRBJ2-3; D remains ambiguous. CDR1 and CDR2 from the germline V gene are MNHNS and SASEGT. The CDR3 runs 13 residues. With 6 bases removed from V and 1 base from J, the gap between germline ends came to 8 bases. CDR3 in DNA: TGTGCCAGCAGGAGGCACGGCACAGATACGCAGTATTTT. Translating gives CASRRHGTDTQYF.

This clonotype occurred a few times. The chain has TRBV7-2 and TRBJ2-2, with 7 bases identical to TRBD2. CDR3 size: 16 residues. The J segment lost 3 bases and the V segment lost 0 bases, leaving 4 bases of the junction unmatched. Germline V gene lookup returns CDR1 SGHTA and CDR2 FQGNSA. Here the CDR3 reads CASSLAASGHTGELFF. The CDR3 DNA is TGTGCCAGCAGCTTAGCGGCTAGCGGCCACACCGGGGAGCTGTTTTTT. Variable domain in full (rest from reference TRBV7-2 and TRBJ2-2): GAGVSQSPSNKVTEKGKDVELRCDPISGHTALYWYRQSLGQGLEFLIYFQGNSAPDKSGLPSDRFSAERTGGSVSTLTIQRTQQEDSAVYLCASSLAASGHTGELFFGEGSRLTVL.

The chain is built from TRBV6-2 or TRBV6-3 and TRBJ2-4; D is perhaps TRBD2 (5 bases). V was cut by 6 bases and J by 7 bases, with 13 bases left in between. The germline gives CDR1 MNHEY, CDR2 SVGEGT. CDR3 length equals 13 residues. The CDR3 DNA reads as TGTGCCAGCAGCAGGACTGGCGGGAACATTCAGTACTTC. As protein: CASSRTGGNIQYF.

The chain combines TRBV7-6 with TRBJ2-1, with 9 nucleotides matching TRBD1. CDR3 size: 15 residues. Germline CDR1 is SGHVS and CDR2 is FNYEAQ. Trimming took 5 bases from V and 6 from J; bases not matched to a gene: 8. CDR3 bases: TGTGCCAGCAGCAGCACAGGGGGCTCCGGCAATGAGCAGTTCTTC. Protein product: CASSSTGGSGNEQFF.

The sample holds a few counts of this clonotype. This chain joins TRBV7-2 and TRBJ2-7; D call uncertain. Germline CDR1 and CDR2: SGHTA and FQGNSA. Trimming removed 1 base from V and 3 bases from J, with 13 bases in between. The length of the CDR3 is 15 residues. The CDR3 sequence is CASSLGSRSRYEQYF. CDR3 in DNA: TGTGCCAGCAGCTTAGGAAGCCGGAGCCGCTACGAGCAGTACTTC.

This clonotype was detected only a few times. The gene calls are TRBV6-2 or TRBV6-3 and TRBJ2-5; D call uncertain. Germline V gene lookup returns CDR1 MNHEY and CDR2 SVGEGT. This CDR3 is 13 amino acids long. The V end was cut by 5 bases, the J end by 5 bases, with 12 bases between. This chain's CDR3 is CASSPVMEETQYF. The CDR3 DNA reads as TGTGCCAGCAGTCCTGTTATGGAGGAGACCCAGTACTTC.

The chain is built from TRBV7-8 and TRBJ2-2; 13 bases line up with TRBD2. Germline loops: CDR1 SGHVS, CDR2 FQNEAQ. CDR3 length: 16 amino acids. V shed 4 bases, J shed 7 bases, and the junction held 6 bases outside the gene matches. Written as DNA, the CDR3 is TGTGCCAGCAGCTCCGGGACTAGCGGGATAGGCGGGGAGCTGTTTTTT. Protein: CASSSGTSGIGGELFF.

This clonotype showed up just a few times. The J gene is TRBJ2-1, the V gene TRBV4-2, with D hard to call. CDR3 length: 12 residues. Trimming stripped 3 bases from V and 5 bases from J, with 5 bases between. Germline V lookup: CDR1 LGHNA, CDR2 YNFKEQ. Here the CDR3 DNA reads TGTGCCAGCAGCCATGAAAACAATGAGCAGTTCTTC. Its translation is CASSHENNEQFF.